The 14 T cell receptor beta chains given below trace back to one sample, sequenced in a study of blood T cell repertoires in COVID-19. Profiling relied on immunoSEQ multiplex PCR, and the TCRdb table lists in-frame clones only, not all of them. The table records approximately 300,000 clones, approximately 88% of them present only once. Sequencing input: peripheral blood. Every receptor here comes from a woman between 50 and 59 years old with active or convalescent COVID-19.

The chain recombines TRBV7-3 with TRBJ2-7; D uncertain. Trimming took 4 bases from V and 6 from J, leaving 13 bases between them. In germline, CDR1 is SGHTA, CDR2 FQGTGA. The CDR3 sequence is 13 residues long. This CDR3 is CASSYSVGGEQYF. The DNA for the CDR3 is TGTGCCAGCAGCTATTCCGTCGGCGGCGAGCAGTACTTC.

The chain joins TRBV6-2 or TRBV6-3 to TRBJ1-1; D call uncertain. This CDR3 is built from 16 residues. Germline loops: CDR1 MNHEY, CDR2 SVGEGT. V was shortened by 5 bases and J by 6 bases, with 22 bases between the two germline ends. The CDR3, as DNA: TGTGCCAGCAGTCCCCCCAACTCTCTGCGTAATCCTGAAGCTTTCTTT. It specifies CASSPPNSLRNPEAFF.

For the CDR3, the DNA is TGTGCCAGCAGCCTCCGCCAGGGGCTGCTGAACACTGAAGCTTTCTTT. Its protein is CASSLRQGLLNTEAFF. V is TRBV7-6 and J is TRBJ1-1; TRBD1 is a possible D gene (6 bases). V lost 5 bases and J lost 0, with 16 bases in between. Germline V gene data show CDR1 as SGHVS and CDR2 as FNYEAQ. The CDR3 covers 16 residues.

The chain recombines TRBV25-1 with TRBJ1-2, with D perhaps matching TRBD1 (5 bases). The germline CDR1 and CDR2 sequences are MGHDK and SYGVNS. This CDR3 has 11 residues. The V end was cut by 8 bases, the J end by 5 bases, with 9 bases between. The CDR3 nucleotides are TGTGCCAGCGGGGACTCGTATGGCTACACCTTC. Translating gives CASGDSYGYTF.

The chain combines TRBV28 with TRBJ1-4; tentatively, D is TRBD1 (5 bases). Germline V gene data show CDR1 as MDHEN and CDR2 as SYDVKM. CDR3 size: 16 residues. Deletions cut 6 bases from V and 0 bases from J, with 14 bases between. CDR3 DNA: TGTGCCAGCAGGCAACCCACAGGCGCAACTAATGAAAAACTGTTTTTT. Its protein is CASRQPTGATNEKLFF.

CDR3 bases: TGTGCCAGCAGTCTCCGGGGCAGGGAGGGGGGCTACACCTTC. It is translated as CASSLRGREGGYTF. The gene calls are TRBV27 and TRBJ1-2; weak D call: TRBD1 (5 bases). Trimming stripped 5 bases from V and 8 bases from J, with 18 bases between. CDR3 size: 14 residues. Germline loops: CDR1 MNHEY, CDR2 SMNVEV (reference sequence).

This clone was counted a single time. Here the CDR3 reads CASSTTAFNYGYTF. The CDR3 nucleotides read TGTGCCAGCAGCACGACAGCATTTAACTATGGCTACACCTTC. V gene TRBV5-8 combines with J gene TRBJ1-2, with D tentatively TRBD1 (5 bases). In germline, CDR1 is SGHTS, CDR2 YDEGEE. The V end was cut by 4 bases, the J end by 1 base, with 11 bases between. CDR3 size: 14 residues.

This chain links TRBV10-2 with TRBJ2-3, with 10 bases aligning to TRBD1. Germline V gene sequence: CDR1 WSHSY, CDR2 SAAADI. The CDR3 runs 13 residues. Trimming removed 10 bases from V and 3 bases from J; junction bases left unmatched: 4. This CDR3 reads CATLDRGTDTQYF. CDR3 sequence (DNA): TGCGCCACCCTGGACAGGGGGACAGATACGCAGTATTTT.

The CDR3 bases are TGTGCCAGCAGTTTAATATCGGACACTGAAGCTTTCTTT. It encodes CASSLISDTEAFF. The chain employs TRBV27 and TRBJ1-1, with D hard to call. Trimming took off 2 bases at V and 3 bases at J, with 7 bases between the two ends. Germline V gives CDR1 MNHEY, CDR2 SMNVEV (reference sequence). This CDR3 is built from 13 residues.

CDR3 coding DNA: TGTGCCAGCAGGGCAGGGGAAGTAGGAAACACCATATATTTT. Translating gives CASRAGEVGNTIYF. The J gene is TRBJ1-3, the V gene TRBV2, with a weak D call TRBD1 (6 bases). The germline V and J ends were trimmed by 6 bases and 4 bases, with 13 bases remaining between them. CDR1 and CDR2 from the germline V gene are SNHLY and FYNNEI. The CDR3 length is 14 residues.

This sequence joins TRBV28 and TRBJ2-1; TRBD1 aligns across 8 bases. The junction had 2 bases not matched to a gene; V was cut back by 6 bases and J by 4 bases. The germline gives CDR1 MDHEN, CDR2 SYDVKM. CDR3 length equals 13 residues. The CDR3 sequence: CASSRDRYNEQFF. CDR3 nucleotide sequence: TGTGCCAGCAGCCGGGACAGGTACAATGAGCAGTTCTTC. Based on the CDR3 plus reference TRBV28 and TRBJ2-1, the full variable domain is DVKVTQSSRYLVKRTGEKVFLECVQDMDHENMFWYRQDPGLGLRLIYFSYDVKMKEKGDIPEGYSVSREKKERFSLILESASTNQTSMYLCASSRDRYNEQFFGPGTRLTVL.

Only a few counts were recorded for this clone. The chain carries TRBV6-5 and TRBJ1-5; TRBD1 might be the D (5 bases). This CDR3 region has 15 residues. V gave up 6 bases and J gave up 9 bases, with 21 bases separating them. From germline, CDR1 is MNHEY and CDR2 SVGAGI. This CDR3 reads CASRPWGDTGSPQHF. The CDR3 coding sequence is TGTGCCAGCAGACCCTGGGGGGATACGGGATCGCCCCAGCATTTT.

The count of this clone is one. The gene calls are TRBV7-2 and TRBJ1-2; TRBD1 matches 8 bases. The CDR3 loop spans 13 amino acids. Germline lookup yields CDR1 SGHTA and CDR2 FQGNSA. Trimming took 3 bases from V and 4 from J; bases not matched to a gene: 1. Here the CDR3 DNA reads TGTGCCAGCAGCTTGACAGGGGCCTATGGCTACACCTTC. It codes for CASSLTGAYGYTF. Drawing the rest from reference TRBV7-2 and TRBJ1-2, the complete variable domain is GAGVSQSPSNKVTEKGKDVELRCDPISGHTALYWYRQSLGQGLEFLIYFQGNSAPDKSGLPSDRFSAERTGGSVSTLTIQRTQQEDSAVYLCASSLTGAYGYTFGSGTRLTVV.

Here the CDR3 DNA reads TGTGCCAGCAGCTTAGTGCGGGGGGCGGATTCCCTGAACACTGAAGCTTTCTTT. It specifies CASSLVRGADSLNTEAFF. The genes are TRBV13 and TRBJ1-1; D might be TRBD1 (6 bases). CDR1 and CDR2 (germline): PRHDT, FYEKMQ (reference sequence). CDR3 length: 18 residues. The V end lost 1 base, the J end lost 0 bases, and 18 bases lay between the germline ends. The variable domain in full, completed from reference TRBV13 and TRBJ1-1, reads AAGVIQSPRHLIKEKRETATLKCYPIPRHDTVYWYQQGPGQDPQFLISFYEKMQSDKGSIPDRFSAQQFSDYHSELNMSSLELGDSALYFCASSLVRGADSLNTEAFFGQGTRLTVV.